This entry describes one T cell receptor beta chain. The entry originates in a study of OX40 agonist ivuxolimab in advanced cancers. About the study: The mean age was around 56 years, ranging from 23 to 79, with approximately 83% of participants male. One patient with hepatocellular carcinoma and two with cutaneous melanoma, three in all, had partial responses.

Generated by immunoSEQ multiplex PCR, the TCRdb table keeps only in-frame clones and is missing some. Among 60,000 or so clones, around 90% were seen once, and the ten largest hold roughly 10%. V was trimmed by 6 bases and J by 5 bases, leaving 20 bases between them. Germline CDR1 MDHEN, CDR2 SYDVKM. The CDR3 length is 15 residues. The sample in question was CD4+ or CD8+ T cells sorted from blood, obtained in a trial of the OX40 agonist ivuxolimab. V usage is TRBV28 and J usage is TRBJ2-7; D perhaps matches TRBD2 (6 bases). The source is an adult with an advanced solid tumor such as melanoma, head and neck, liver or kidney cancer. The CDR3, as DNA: TGTGCCAGCAGCGACTTGGGGGGAGCTGTGCACGAGCAGTACTTC. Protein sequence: CASSDLGGAVHEQYF.